The 21 T cell receptor beta chains below were found in one sample sequenced in a study of blood T cell repertoires in COVID-19 (dated by TCRdb to 2018 to 2021). Library construction relied on the immunoSEQ multiplex PCR assay. Not all clones reach the TCRdb copy of this immuneACCESS table, which keeps in-frame sequences only. Checked studies attribute under half of the gap to unresolved V genes and leave the rest unexplained. This sample is represented by about 110,000 clones; around 80% of them were singletons. Approximately 6.2% of the sample rests with the top ten. Sequences were obtained from peripheral blood. These receptors originate from a man older than 75 with COVID-19, enrolled during active disease.

This clone was observed a few times. The V gene is TRBV28, the J gene TRBJ2-5, with unresolved D. V lost 3 bases, J lost 2 bases, and 7 bases lay in between. The CDR3 spans 13 residues. Germline V gene data show CDR1 as MDHEN and CDR2 as SYDVKM. DNA for the CDR3: TGTGCCAGCAGTTTCTACGGTCAAGAGACCCAGTACTTC. It translates to CASSFYGQETQYF.

The CDR3 sequence: CASSRMGGSYTF. CDR3 nucleotides: TGTGCCAGCAGCCGAATGGGGGGAAGCTACACCTTC. The J gene is TRBJ1-2, the V gene TRBV16; maybe TRBD1 (5 bases). CDR1 KGHSY and CDR2 FQNENV come from the germline V gene. The CDR3 contains 12 residues. Trimming pared 4 bases from V and 9 bases from J, leaving 12 bases between.

This clone has more than one count but fewer than ten. This chain joins TRBV7-2 and TRBJ2-7, with TRBD2 matching over 11 bases. J was trimmed by 5 bases and V by 2 bases; bases with no gene match: 8. The CDR3 contains 16 residues. Looked up from germline, CDR1 is SGHTA and CDR2 is FQGNSA. The CDR3 protein is CASSLSLAGGRHEQYF. For the CDR3, the DNA is TGTGCCAGCAGCTTATCCTTAGCGGGAGGGCGGCACGAGCAGTACTTC.

The chain uses TRBV5-1 and TRBJ1-6, with 9 positions matching TRBD1. Losses at the gene ends were 4 bases for V and 6 bases for J; bases not matched to a gene: 5. This CDR3 has 15 residues. Germline V gene sequence: CDR1 SGHRS, CDR2 YFSETQ. The CDR3 nucleotides are TGCGCCAGCAGCCCCGGGACAGGGACTAATTCACCCCTCCACTTT. The encoded protein is CASSPGTGTNSPLHF.

This clone was observed a handful of times. The V and J genes are TRBV6-2 or TRBV6-3 and TRBJ2-4, with D possibly TRBD1 on 6 matching bases. V was clipped by 3 bases and J by 8 bases, with 8 bases between them. The germline gives CDR1 MNHEY, CDR2 SVGEGT. The CDR3 extends over 12 amino acids. The CDR3 DNA sequence: TGTGCCAGCAGTTATGCAGGGGACATTCAGTACTTC. This sequence encodes CASSYAGDIQYF.

The chain employs TRBV4-1 and TRBJ1-4; 11 nucleotides agree with TRBD1. CDR1 is MGHRA and CDR2 is YSYEKL in the germline V gene. With 0 bases clipped from V and 7 bases from J, the junction kept 4 bases outside the gene matches. This CDR3 comprises 16 residues. CDR3 sequence reads: CASSQDWGQGVEKLFF. The CDR3 nucleotides read TGCGCCAGCAGCCAAGATTGGGGACAGGGGGTTGAAAAACTGTTTTTT.

V and J are TRBV18 and TRBJ2-1; 8 bases are shared with TRBD2. Looked up from germline, CDR1 is KGHSH and CDR2 is LQKENI. This CDR3 spans 14 amino acids. With 5 bases clipped from V and 7 bases from J, the junction kept 7 bases outside the gene matches. The CDR3 protein is CASSATSGGNEQFF. The CDR3 DNA reads TGTGCCAGCTCAGCAACTAGCGGAGGTAATGAGCAGTTCTTC.

V and J are TRBV5-8 and TRBJ2-3, with D possibly TRBD2 on 5 matching bases. The CDR3 is made up of 16 amino acids. From germline, CDR1 is SGHTS and CDR2 YDEGEE. V was pared by 0 bases and J by 1 base, with 12 bases between. CDR3 nucleotide sequence: TGTGCCAGCAGCTTGGTTCGGGGAAGTGGCACAGATACGCAGTATTTT. Encoded protein: CASSLVRGSGTDTQYF. Together with reference TRBV5-8 and TRBJ2-3, the CDR3 gives the full variable domain: EAGVTQSPTHLIKTRGQQATLRCSPISGHTSVYWYQQALGLGLQFLLWYDEGEERNRGNFPPRFSGRQFPNYSSELNVNALELEDSALYLCASSLVRGSGTDTQYFGPGTRLTVL.

This chain uses TRBV4-1 with TRBJ2-3, with TRBD2 identical over 13 bases. Trimming cost V 4 bases and J 0 bases; bases outside gene matches: 16. There are 21 residues in the CDR3. Germline values: CDR1 MGHRA, CDR2 YSYEKL. CDR3 bases: TGCGCCAGCAGCCGATCCGGGACTAGCGGGACCTCCCTCTATAGCACAGATACGCAGTATTTT. Protein: CASSRSGTSGTSLYSTDTQYF.

The genes are TRBV7-3 and TRBJ2-7; 7 bases are a match to TRBD1. The V and J ends lost 5 bases and 1 base, in that order; junction bases with no gene match: 5. Germline values: CDR1 SGHTA, CDR2 FQGTGA. The CDR3 runs 14 residues. As DNA, the CDR3 is TGTGCCAGCAGCCCGGACAGGTGGTCCTACGAGCAGTACTTC. Its protein is CASSPDRWSYEQYF.

V and J are TRBV29-1 and TRBJ1-1; the match to TRBD1 covers 9 bases. This CDR3 region has 16 residues. Germline V gene sequence: CDR1 SQVTM, CDR2 ANQGSEA. V shed 3 bases and J 4 bases; nucleotides not matched to a gene: 12. The CDR3 DNA follows: TGCAGCGTTGAGCGGGACAGGGCTACGTCCGGCACTGAAGCTTTCTTT. Translated, it gives CSVERDRATSGTEAFF.

This clone was detected only a few times. V gene TRBV27 combines with J gene TRBJ2-7; 9 nucleotides match TRBD2. CDR1 MNHEY and CDR2 SMNVEV come from the germline V gene (reference sequence). With 6 bases clipped from V and 6 bases from J, the junction kept 9 bases outside the gene matches. CDR3 size: 14 residues. CDR3 DNA: TGTGCCAGCAGAACAGCGGGACTAGCACGCGAGCAGTACTTC. It codes for CASRTAGLAREQYF.

The chain is built from TRBV7-9 and TRBJ1-1, with D perhaps matching TRBD1 (5 bases). This CDR3 contains 12 residues. The V end was cut by 5 bases, the J end by 4 bases, with 8 bases between. Germline lookup yields CDR1 SEHNR and CDR2 FQNEAQ (reference sequence). The CDR3 region is CASSRQSTEAFF. DNA of the CDR3: TGTGCCAGCAGCCGACAGAGCACTGAAGCTTTCTTT.

The chain uses TRBV9 and TRBJ2-1; weak D call: TRBD2 (6 bases). The CDR3 spans 17 residues. Trimming took off 0 bases at V and 7 bases at J, with 20 bases between the two ends. The germline V gene has CDR1 SGDLS and CDR2 YYNGEE. The CDR3 here is CASSVERAGIQRNEQFF. The CDR3 DNA reads as TGTGCCAGCAGCGTAGAACGCGCGGGAATTCAGAGAAATGAGCAGTTCTTC. The entire variable domain, with the rest obtained from reference TRBV9 and TRBJ2-1, is as follows: DSGVTQTPKHLITATGQRVTLRCSPRSGDLSVYWYQQSLDQGLQFLIQYYNGEERAKGNILERFSAQQFPDLHSELNLSSLELGDSALYFCASSVERAGIQRNEQFFGPGTRLTVL.

The chain joins TRBV29-1 to TRBJ2-1, with 12 nucleotides matching TRBD2. CDR3 size: 17 residues. CDR1 and CDR2 (germline): SQVTM, ANQGSEA. J was trimmed by 4 bases and V by 3 bases; bases with no gene match: 10. This chain's CDR3 is CSVDGLAGGPTYNEQFF. In nucleotides, the CDR3 is TGCAGCGTTGATGGCCTAGCGGGAGGGCCTACTTACAATGAGCAGTTCTTC.

This chain connects TRBV5-4 to TRBJ1-2, with 7 bases aligning to TRBD1. Unmatched junction bases numbered 0, after V lost 3 bases and J lost 4 bases. CDR1 is SGHNT and CDR2 is YYREEE in the germline V gene (reference sequence). CDR3 size: 12 residues. The CDR3 loop reads CASSWTGYGYTF. The CDR3 nucleotides read TGTGCCAGCAGCTGGACAGGCTATGGCTACACCTTC.

The chain uses TRBV6-2 or TRBV6-3 and TRBJ2-1; tentatively, D is TRBD1 (5 bases). The germline CDR1 and CDR2 sequences are MNHEY and SVGEGT. V lost 2 bases and J 9 bases, leaving 11 bases between the germline ends. CDR3 length: 13 amino acids. The CDR3 sequence: CASSYPTEAEQFF. The CDR3 DNA is TGTGCCAGCAGTTACCCGACAGAGGCTGAGCAGTTCTTC.

This clone was found a few times. The J gene is TRBJ2-5, the V gene TRBV10-3; the match to TRBD2 covers 13 bases. The CDR3 is 14 amino acids. Germline V lookup: CDR1 ENHRY, CDR2 SYGVKD. V was clipped by 11 bases and J by 4 bases; unmatched bases: 7. The CDR3 coding sequence is TGTGCCTCCGGACTAGCGGGAGATGGAGAGACCCAGTACTTC. Amino acid sequence: CASGLAGDGETQYF.

Details on this clone: This CDR3 is also generated by other DNA sequences in the sample. J is TRBJ2-5 and V is TRBV5-4; TRBD2 matches 11 bases. Looked up from germline, CDR1 is SGHNT and CDR2 is YYREEE (reference sequence). The CDR3 length is 15 residues. Germline trimming cut 3 bases from V and 2 bases from J; bases unmatched to any gene: 3. The CDR3 region is CASSWGTSGQETQYF. The CDR3 DNA is TGTGCCAGCAGCTGGGGGACTAGCGGACAAGAGACCCAGTACTTC.

This clone occurred a few times. J is TRBJ2-2 and V is TRBV4-2, with a tentative D call TRBD1 (6 bases). The CDR3 has 17 residues. Deletions cut 4 bases from V and 1 base from J, with 16 bases between. CDR1 is LGHNA and CDR2 is YNFKEQ in the germline V gene. In DNA, the CDR3 is TGTGCCAGCAGCCTCCAAACCGGGACAATGAACACCGGGGAGCTGTTTTTT. As protein: CASSLQTGTMNTGELFF.

This rearrangement joins TRBV2 to TRBJ2-7; TRBD1 agrees at 9 bases. Germline V CDR1 and CDR2: SNHLY, FYNNEI. The CDR3 consists of 15 residues. Losses at the gene ends were 5 bases for V and 1 base for J; bases not matched to a gene: 6. The CDR3 loop reads CASSTGTGFSYEQYF. The CDR3 region has the DNA TGTGCCAGCAGTACCGGGACAGGGTTTTCCTACGAGCAGTACTTC.